The 4 T cell receptor beta chains below all came from one sample that was sequenced in a study of shared clonotypes between healthy human individuals. The repertoire was sequenced with immunoSEQ multiplex PCR; TCRdb's copy has only in-frame clones and lacks some. This sample has 900,000 to 1,200,000 clones, with about 80% found just once. Sequencing was carried out using memory CD4+ T cells from PBMCs. The subset denotes: CD45RA-negative fraction. The origin of the receptors is a man younger than 30 in good health. Some clones in this sample may be carry-over from other donors' samples.

The chain combines TRBV27 with TRBJ2-7; possible D gene TRBD1, 5 bases. Trimming pared 3 bases from V and 1 base from J, leaving 7 bases between. Germline CDR1 MNHEY, CDR2 SMNVEV (reference sequence). CDR3 length: 13 amino acids. CDR3 region: CASSFDRSYEQYF. CDR3 nucleotides: TGTGCCAGCAGTTTCGACAGATCCTACGAGCAGTACTTC.

Ten or more counts support this clone. This chain links TRBV4-1 with TRBJ2-5; 9 bases line up with TRBD1. Germline CDR1 reads MGHRA; CDR2 reads YSYEKL. CDR3 size: 16 residues. Trimming took 4 bases from V and 1 from J; bases not matched to a gene: 7. The CDR3 loop is CASSRGYRGPQETQYF. The CDR3 bases are TGCGCCAGCAGCCGAGGGTACAGGGGGCCCCAAGAGACCCAGTACTTC.

The rearrangement joins TRBV30 to TRBJ1-1, with a weak D call TRBD1 (5 bases). The length of the CDR3 is 14 residues. Trimming pared 0 bases from V and 3 bases from J, leaving 11 bases between. CDR1 and CDR2 (germline): GTSNPN, SVGIG (reference sequence). This CDR3 reads CAWSVVGGHTEAFF. DNA of the CDR3: TGTGCCTGGAGTGTAGTGGGGGGACACACTGAAGCTTTCTTT.

The chain carries TRBV28 and TRBJ2-1; D not certain. The CDR3 extends over 13 amino acids. CDR1 and CDR2 from the germline V gene are MDHEN and SYDVKM. V was pared by 1 base and J by 8 bases, with 9 bases between. CDR3 in amino acids: CASSLSPLYEQFF. DNA for the CDR3: TGTGCCAGCAGTTTATCCCCGCTTTATGAGCAGTTCTTC.